One sample yielded the 21 T cell receptor beta chains listed below, sequenced in a study of shared clonotypes between healthy human individuals (dated by TCRdb to about 2020). Receptors were amplified or captured by the immunoSEQ multiplex PCR assay. Held by TCRdb, this immuneACCESS table contains in-frame sequences only and omits some clones. Under half of the omission traces to an unresolved V gene where checked; the cause of the rest is unknown. Present in this sample are about 2.2 million clones, just under 95% of which were seen just once. The leading ten clones occupy more than 1.5% of the sample. For the CD8 naive samples, CD45RO-negative cells were positively selected for CCR7, yielding a CD45RA+CCR7+ population from which TemRA cells were excluded. The sample taken for sequencing was naive CD8+ T cells from PBMCs. In the paper's terms, the cell subset or site label means: CD45RA+CCR7+. Receptors were obtained from a man between 18 and 35 years old in good health. Some clones in this sample may be carry-over from other donors' samples.

A few counts support this clone. Other DNA sequences in this sample translate to the same CDR3. This chain uses TRBV28 with TRBJ1-1; D is ambiguous. CDR3 length: 11 residues. CDR1 is MDHEN and CDR2 is SYDVKM in the germline V gene. V shed 5 bases and J shed 0 bases, with 1 base lying between them. The CDR3 DNA is TGTGCCAGCAGTGTGAACACTGAAGCTTTCTTT. Its translation is CASSVNTEAFF. Full variable domain (outside the CDR3, taken from reference TRBV28 and TRBJ1-1): DVKVTQSSRYLVKRTGEKVFLECVQDMDHENMFWYRQDPGLGLRLIYFSYDVKMKEKGDIPEGYSVSREKKERFSLILESASTNQTSMYLCASSVNTEAFFGQGTRLTVV.

On this clone: Other nucleotide sequences in the sample specify the same CDR3. The rearrangement joins TRBV29-1 to TRBJ2-7; 7 positions agree with TRBD2. The V and J ends lost 4 bases and 2 bases, in that order; junction bases with no gene match: 2. The CDR3 totals 12 residues. CDR1 is SQVTM, CDR2 ANQGSEA, per germline. The CDR3 nucleotides read TGCAGCGTTGCGGCGGGAGCCTACGAGCAGTACTTC. This gives the protein CSVAAGAYEQYF.

This clone came up once. The V and J genes are TRBV7-6 and TRBJ1-4, with a weak D call TRBD1 (6 bases). The CDR3 extends over 14 amino acids. Germline V CDR1 and CDR2: SGHVS, FNYEAQ. V was cut by 6 bases and J by 3 bases, with 11 bases left in between. This CDR3 is CASSQDRPNEKLFF. The CDR3, as DNA: TGTGCCAGCAGTCAGGACAGACCTAATGAAAAACTGTTTTTT.

This clone appeared a few times. The chain has TRBV19 and TRBJ1-1, with D tentatively TRBD1 (5 bases). The CDR3 has 15 amino acids. Trimming stripped 6 bases from V and 2 bases from J, with 16 bases between. The germline V gene encodes CDR1 LNHDA and CDR2 SQIVND (reference sequence). CDR3 nucleotides: TGTGCCAGTAGCCTCAGCCGCGGGGGAAACACTGAAGCTTTCTTT. This translates into CASSLSRGGNTEAFF.

The CDR3 region is CASSPTGSPYEQYF. For the CDR3, the DNA is TGTGCCAGCTCACCCACAGGGTCACCCTACGAGCAGTACTTC. The chain combines TRBV18 with TRBJ2-7; possibly TRBD1 for D (6 bases). Trimming cost V 3 bases and J 2 bases, with 11 bases left between them. The CDR3 totals 14 residues. The germline CDR1 and CDR2 sequences are KGHSH and LQKENI.

On this clone: Other DNA variants within this sample encode the same CDR3. The chain employs TRBV27 and TRBJ1-5; TRBD1 matches at 8 bases. CDR3 length: 15 amino acids. Looked up from germline, CDR1 is MNHEY and CDR2 is SMNVEV (reference sequence). V was clipped by 2 bases and J by 4 bases; unmatched bases: 4. This chain's CDR3 is CASSLRQGANQPQHF. CDR3 coding DNA: TGTGCCAGCAGTTTACGGCAGGGGGCGAATCAGCCCCAGCATTTT.

CDR3 in DNA: TGTGCCAGCAGCTTAGTTGCTGACCTAAACCTCTACGAGCAGTACTTC. Translating gives CASSLVADLNLYEQYF. The chain has TRBV7-8 and TRBJ2-7; D gene unclear. Trimming took off 1 base at V and 3 bases at J, with 16 bases between the two ends. The CDR3 runs to 16 residues. Germline CDR1 SGHVS, CDR2 FQNEAQ.

The chain carries TRBV5-6 and TRBJ2-1, with D tentatively TRBD1 or TRBD2 (5 bases each). The germline V and J ends were trimmed by 0 bases and 4 bases, with 11 bases remaining between them. The CDR3 runs to 15 residues. Germline values: CDR1 SGHDT, CDR2 YYEEEE. Written as DNA, the CDR3 is TGTGCCAGCAGCTTGGTGGGGGTTGGTTACAATGAGCAGTTCTTC. Its protein product is CASSLVGVGYNEQFF. Using reference TRBV5-6 and TRBJ2-1 for the parts outside the CDR3, the full variable domain is DAGVTQSPTHLIKTRGQQVTLRCSPKSGHDTVSWYQQALGQGPQFIFQYYEEEERQRGNFPDRFSGHQFPNYSSELNVNALLLGDSALYLCASSLVGVGYNEQFFGPGTRLTVL.

The chain is built from TRBV27 and TRBJ1-1, with TRBD1 as a possible D gene (6 bases). Trimming removed 5 bases from V and 4 bases from J, with 14 bases in between. The CDR3 covers 14 residues. Germline V gene data show CDR1 as MNHEY and CDR2 as SMNVEV (reference sequence). CDR3 sequence (DNA): TGTGCCAGCAGTATACAGGGCTTTGTCACTGAAGCTTTCTTT. As protein: CASSIQGFVTEAFF.

In regard to this clone: One end of the junction does not line up with germline, which may come from a read error. The chain is built from TRBV2 and TRBJ1-1; no reliable D call. Looked up from germline, CDR1 is SNHLY and CDR2 is FYNNEI. The CDR3 totals 9 residues. The CDR3 nucleotides read TGTGCCAGCGGAAACAGCCCCCTCTTT. Translation gives CASGNSPLF. Using reference TRBV2 and TRBJ1-1 for the parts outside the CDR3, the full variable domain is EPEVTQTPSHQVTQMGQEVILRCVPISNHLYFYWYRQILGQKVEFLVSFYNNEISEKSEIFDDQFSVERPDGSNFTLKIRSTKLEDSAMYFCASGNSPLFGQGTRLTVV.

Of note for this clone: This same CDR3 is encoded by further DNA sequences in the sample. The chain employs TRBV9 and TRBJ2-7; D is perhaps TRBD2 (6 bases). The CDR3 contains 14 residues. Germline assignment: CDR1 SGDLS and CDR2 YYNGEE. Trimming removed 0 bases at V and 2 bases at J, with 9 bases between. CDR3: CASSVAGGTYEQYF. CDR3 coding DNA: TGTGCCAGCAGCGTAGCCGGCGGGACCTACGAGCAGTACTTC.

The rearrangement uses TRBV27 and TRBJ2-3; D remains ambiguous. CDR1 is MNHEY, CDR2 SMNVEV, per germline (reference sequence). This CDR3 has 15 amino acids. Trimming took off 3 bases at V and 2 bases at J, with 12 bases between the two ends. The CDR3 nucleotides are TGTGCCAGCAGTTTGGAGTGGGCACACACAGATACGCAGTATTTT. Protein sequence: CASSLEWAHTDTQYF.

This clone was detected only once. This sequence joins TRBV2 and TRBJ2-7, with 10 bases that match TRBD1. V lost 6 bases to trimming and J lost 9 bases; unmatched junction nucleotides: 20. Germline assignment: CDR1 SNHLY and CDR2 FYNNEI. The CDR3 contains 17 residues. CDR3: CASRNRDRGLIGSGQYF. CDR3 DNA sequence: TGTGCCAGCAGGAACCGGGACAGGGGTCTGATTGGTTCCGGGCAGTACTTC.

The J gene is TRBJ2-2, the V gene TRBV14; D remains unclear. Germline assignment: CDR1 SGHDN and CDR2 FVKESK. Trimming pared 2 bases from V and 4 bases from J, leaving 8 bases between. The CDR3 has 14 residues. The CDR3: CASSQYQVTGELFF. The DNA of the CDR3 is TGTGCCAGCAGCCAATACCAGGTCACCGGGGAGCTGTTTTTT.

This clone was observed a handful of times. The chain links TRBV10-1 to TRBJ1-1; D perhaps matches TRBD1 (5 bases). This CDR3 is built from 13 residues. V shed 11 bases and J shed 3 bases, with 16 bases lying between them. The germline V gene encodes CDR1 WNHNN and CDR2 SYGVQD (reference sequence). The CDR3 bases are TGCGCCTCCGTCTGGGGGTGGGACACTGAAGCTTTCTTT. It translates to CASVWGWDTEAFF.

V gene TRBV4-3 combines with J gene TRBJ2-1; TRBD2 is a possible D gene (6 bases). V lost 5 bases and J 1 base, leaving 18 bases between the germline ends. The CDR3 has 17 amino acids. Germline CDR1 LGHNA, CDR2 YSLEER. CDR3 sequence reads: CASSSLWRATSYNEQFF. Written as DNA, the CDR3 is TGCGCCAGCAGCTCCCTGTGGAGGGCTACATCCTACAATGAGCAGTTCTTC.

In nucleotides, the CDR3 is TGTGCCAGCAGTTTCCGGGGTATCCGGTTCGGAGCTTTCTTT. Translated, it gives CASSFRGIRFGAFF. This chain joins TRBV27 and TRBJ1-1; D is unclear. Germline V gives CDR1 MNHEY, CDR2 SMNVEV (reference sequence). Trimming removed 3 bases at V and 10 bases at J, with 18 bases between. The CDR3 is 14 amino acids.

CDR3 residues: CATSRDLYPGLARGELFF. Written as DNA, the CDR3 is TGTGCCACCAGCAGAGATCTATACCCAGGACTAGCGCGCGGGGAGCTGTTTTTT. The rearrangement joins TRBV15 to TRBJ2-2; 9 bases are shared with TRBD2. Germline lookup yields CDR1 LNHNV and CDR2 YYDKDF (reference sequence). The J segment lost 7 bases and the V segment lost 0 bases, leaving 12 bases of the junction unmatched. The CDR3 is 18 residues long.

The J gene is TRBJ2-1, the V gene TRBV27; no definite D call. V was shortened by 2 bases and J by 7 bases, with 6 bases between the two germline ends. The CDR3 length is 12 residues. CDR1 is MNHEY and CDR2 is SMNVEV in the germline V gene (reference sequence). Here the CDR3 reads CASSLIANEQFF. The CDR3 DNA reads as TGTGCCAGCAGTTTAATAGCTAATGAGCAGTTCTTC.

Worth noting for this clone: Other DNA sequences in the sample encode the same CDR3. The chain joins TRBV11-2 to TRBJ2-7; no definite D call. Looked up from germline, CDR1 is SGHAT and CDR2 is FQNNGV. V lost 3 bases, J lost 3 bases, and 12 bases lay in between. The CDR3 is made up of 14 amino acids. The DNA of the CDR3 is TGTGCCAGCAGCTTTGGTACCGGGTTCTACGAGCAGTACTTC. It encodes CASSFGTGFYEQYF. Full variable domain (remainder filled in from reference TRBV11-2 and TRBJ2-7): EAGVAQSPRYKIIEKRQSVAFWCNPISGHATLYWYQQILGQGPKLLIQFQNNGVVDDSQLPKDRFSAERLKGVDSTLKIQPAKLEDSAVYLCASSFGTGFYEQYFGPGTRLTVT.

This clone came up once. This chain links TRBV4-3 with TRBJ2-1; D remains unclear. V lost 0 bases, J lost 3 bases, and 3 bases lay in between. This CDR3 comprises 13 residues. Germline V gene lookup returns CDR1 LGHNA and CDR2 YSLEER. In nucleotides, the CDR3 is TGCGCCAGCAGCCAAGATGTCTACAATGAGCAGTTCTTC. Its protein product is CASSQDVYNEQFF.